One T cell receptor (beta chain) is described in this entry. This clone's antigen is unknown. Per-base qualities were not stored, and no clone one base away is much larger. The CDR3 numbers 16 residues from cysteine through phenylalanine. Just the 48-base CDR3 DNA is kept, in frame starting at base 1. Trimmed from V: 5 bases; trimmed from J: 8 bases; junction bases lacking a gene match: 7. Taken from the germline V gene, the CDR1 and CDR2 loops are MDHEN and SYDVKM. The sample belongs to a study of T cells in Graves' hyperthyroidism and ophthalmopathy (dated by TCRdb to about 2019). Regarding the study in general: Peripheral blood was collected at initial diagnosis, before any treatment. To identify TCR V-J signatures that set the groups apart, the researchers used a discovery cohort of more than 95 patients, made up of under 45 with Graves' ophthalmopathy and around 58 with stable Graves' hyperthyroidism. Whether ophthalmopathy could be predicted prospectively was tested in an independent validation cohort made up of 18 to 20 hyperthyroidism patients plus 17 patients who later progressed to ophthalmopathy. The 100 discovery patients were divided at random into training and test sets in a 7:3 ratio. In roughly six Graves' hyperthyroidism patients, the study also compared T-cell repertoires from thyroid tissue with T-cell repertoires from blood. After blood sampling, hyperthyroidism patients were treated with methimazole at a starting dose of 30 mg daily, and ophthalmopathy patients were treated with high-dose intravenous methylprednisolone. TCR Vbeta CDR3 sequencing of 130 to 150 peripheral blood samples (roughly 41 ophthalmopathy, 75 hyperthyroidism and approximately 17 progressor patients) is reported in the paper. What the research found in general, with its limitations: During validation, the model predicted progression to ophthalmopathy a median of approximately 7 months ahead of onset, with roughly 65% sensitivity and 72.22% specificity. In cross-validation, a model built on a 13 V-J signature told ophthalmopathy apart from stable hyperthyroidism with about 90% sensitivity and about 81% specificity, and in testing the same model reached 80%/75%. Most expanded thyroid clonotypes (frequency above 0.001) were also detected in blood, a finding suggesting that blood repertoires may reflect thyroid immune responses. Sample size was not statistically predetermined, and investigators were not blinded to group allocation.

Hyperthyroidism patients were aged 18 to 65 years and newly diagnosed, with disease duration of less than 2 months. Exclusion was applied to patients with uncontrolled infections, other autoimmune diseases, pregnancy or lactation. Clinical symptoms, serum thyroxine and TRAb, thyroid ultrasound, and orbital computed tomography formed the basis for the diagnoses. For progressor patients, blood was drawn at the first diagnosis of hyperthyroidism, before any ophthalmopathy symptoms had appeared. PBMCs were isolated from more than 8 ml of fresh peripheral blood by Ficoll-Paque density gradient centrifugation. Progressor patients were first diagnosed with Graves' hyperthyroidism and then developed ophthalmopathy during follow-up. Total RNA was extracted with Trizol reagent, and quality was checked on an Agilent 2100 Bioanalyzer. The TCR beta CDR3 regions were amplified from RNA transcripts. For the first round of RT-PCR on the TCR CDR3, the HTBI primer set was used together with the Qiagen OneStep RT-PCR kit. Libraries were constructed in a second round of multiplex PCR, after which size selection and purification were performed. Paired-end sequencing of the libraries was performed with 100 bp reads on an Illumina HiSeq2000. Regarding the original processing steps: SOAPnuke was used to process the raw data, throwing out any read that contained adapters or uncalled bases, had a mean Phred below 15, or lacked an exact constant-primer or identifier match. High-quality paired reads were merged using COPE v1.2.5, and each unique nucleotide sequence was defined as a clonotype. MiTCR v1.1 was used to align clonotypes to the IMGT TRBV, TRBD and TRBJ reference segments. Only V-J combinations with frequency above 0.0001, covering approximately 99% of repertoires, were analysed. The TCS score was defined as the ratio of F50 (clonal expansion) to E x V (chaos), calculated using BLOSUM62-based TCRdist between CDR3 peptides within each V-J. Welch's t-statistics and random forest reduced some 510 V-J features to about 13, which were used in a naive Bayes classifier (R e1071). TCRdb took the public reads, trimmed them with fastp at Q25, ran MiXCR for clone calling and kept in-frame beta chains. Rows with a matching CDR3 protein are joined into one entry that keeps the most common DNA and genes. The V and J calls, along with clone size, are taken from TCRdb and not from the paper's own processing. For this sample the table gives 300,000 to 450,000 distinct CDR3 sequences, of which 15% to 18% were detected only once. The ten largest clones take up around a quarter of the sample.

The sequenced sample was blood. The V and J segments used are TRBV28 and TRBJ1-6; 12 of the junction bases match TRBD1. This TCR derives from a woman under 30 with Graves' hyperthyroidism that later progressed to Graves' ophthalmopathy. The CDR3 region reads CASSRGDRGLDSPLHF. The sequence in DNA is TGTGCCAGCAGTCGCGGGGACAGGGGGCTTGATTCACCCCTCCACTTT.